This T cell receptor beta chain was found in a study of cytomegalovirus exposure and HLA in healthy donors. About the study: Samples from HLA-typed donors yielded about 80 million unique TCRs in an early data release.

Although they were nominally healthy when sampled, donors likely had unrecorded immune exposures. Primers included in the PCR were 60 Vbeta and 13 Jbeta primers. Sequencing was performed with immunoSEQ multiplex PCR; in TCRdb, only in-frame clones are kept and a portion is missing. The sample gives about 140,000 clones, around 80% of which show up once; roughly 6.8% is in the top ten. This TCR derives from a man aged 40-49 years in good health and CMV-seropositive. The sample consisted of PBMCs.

CDR3 nucleotide sequence: TGTGCCAGCAGCCCCCTACAGGGGGAAGATACCGGGGAGCTGTTTTTT. As protein: CASSPLQGEDTGELFF. The chain uses TRBV5-6 and TRBJ2-2; TRBD1 matches 8 bases. The germline V gene has CDR1 SGHDT and CDR2 YYEEEE. J gave up 5 bases and V 4 bases, and 10 bases lay outside the gene matches. The CDR3 sequence is 16 residues long.